This record looks at one TCR beta chain sequence and its context. The antigen is not known. Hyperthyroidism patients, all newly diagnosed, had under 2 months' duration and ages of 18 to 65. Exclusion covered patients with other autoimmune diseases or uncontrolled infections (as well as pregnancy or lactation). This specimen comes from a study of Graves' ophthalmopathy and Graves' hyperthyroidism. The V gene's germline CDR1 is SEHNR and CDR2 FQNEAQ (reference sequence). V was pared by 9 bases and J by 1 base, with 8 bases between. This CDR3 is built from 12 residues. RNA transcripts were the template, and TCR beta CDR3 regions were amplified from them. Second-round multiplex PCR came after first-round RT-PCR with HTBI primers. TCRdb used MiXCR to reprocess the multiplex PCR reads, holding one entry per CDR3 protein. In the table there are around 520,000 distinct CDR3 sequences, about two fifths of which are singletons.

Points from the study as a whole: Cross-validated, the 13-signature model showed 87.88%/81.08% sensitivity/specificity, and 80%/75% in the test set. Sensitivity of around 64% and specificity of 72% to 80% were achieved by the model that predicted ophthalmopathy progression.

Sequences were obtained from peripheral blood or thyroid tissue (not recorded which). The gene calls are TRBV7-9 and TRBJ2-3; D unresolved. The TCR originated in an adult man with Graves' hyperthyroidism. The CDR3 DNA sequence: TGTGCCAGTCAAAGGCGCACAGATACGCAGTATTTT. This gives the protein CASQRRTDTQYF. The full variable domain, in which reference TRBV7-9 and TRBJ2-3 provide the parts outside the CDR3, is DTGVSQNPRHKITKRGQNVTFRCDPISEHNRLYWYRQTLGQGPEFLTYFQNEAQLEKSRLLSDRFSAERPKGSFSTLEIQRTEQGDSAMYLCASQRRTDTQYFGPGTRLTVL.